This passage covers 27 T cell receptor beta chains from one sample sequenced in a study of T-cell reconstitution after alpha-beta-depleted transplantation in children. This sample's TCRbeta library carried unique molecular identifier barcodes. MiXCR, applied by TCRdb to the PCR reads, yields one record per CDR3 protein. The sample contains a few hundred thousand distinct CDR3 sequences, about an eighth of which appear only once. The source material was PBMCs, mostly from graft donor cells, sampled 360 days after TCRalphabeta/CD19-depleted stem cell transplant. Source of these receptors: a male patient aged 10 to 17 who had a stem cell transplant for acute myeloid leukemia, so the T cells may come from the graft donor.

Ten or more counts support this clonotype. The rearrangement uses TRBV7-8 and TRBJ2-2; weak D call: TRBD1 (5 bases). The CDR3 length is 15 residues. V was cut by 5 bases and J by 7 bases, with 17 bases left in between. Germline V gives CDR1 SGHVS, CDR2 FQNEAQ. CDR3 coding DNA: TGTGCCAGCAGCACCAGGGTCCCTCAACACGGGGAGCTGTTTTTT. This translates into CASSTRVPQHGELFF.

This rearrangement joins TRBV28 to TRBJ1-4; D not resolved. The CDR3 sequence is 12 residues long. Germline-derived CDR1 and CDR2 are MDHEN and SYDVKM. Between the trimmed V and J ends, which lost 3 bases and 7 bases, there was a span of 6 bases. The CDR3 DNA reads TGTGCCAGCAGTTTGCGGGGTGAAAAACTGTTTTTT. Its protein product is CASSLRGEKLFF.

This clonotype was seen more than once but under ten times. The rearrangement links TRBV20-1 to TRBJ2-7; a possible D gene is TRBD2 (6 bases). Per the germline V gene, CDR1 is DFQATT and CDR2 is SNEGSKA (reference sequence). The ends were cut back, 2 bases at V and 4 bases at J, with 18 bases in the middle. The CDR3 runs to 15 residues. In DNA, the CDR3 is TGCAGTGCTAGACTAACCGGGACTCGATTATACGAGCAGTACTTC. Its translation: CSARLTGTRLYEQYF.

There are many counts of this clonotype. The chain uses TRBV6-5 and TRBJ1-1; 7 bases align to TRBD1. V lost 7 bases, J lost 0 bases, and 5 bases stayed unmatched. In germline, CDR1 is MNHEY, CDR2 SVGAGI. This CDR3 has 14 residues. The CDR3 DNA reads TGTGCCAGCACCCAGGACAGGTTGAACACTGAAGCTTTCTTT. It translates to CASTQDRLNTEAFF.

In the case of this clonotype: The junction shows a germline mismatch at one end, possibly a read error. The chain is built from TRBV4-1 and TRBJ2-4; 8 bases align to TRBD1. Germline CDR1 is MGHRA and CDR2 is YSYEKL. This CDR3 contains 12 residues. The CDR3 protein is CASSSTGVSLNF. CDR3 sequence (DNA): TGCGCCAGCAGCTCGACAGGGGTCTCCCTGAACTTC.

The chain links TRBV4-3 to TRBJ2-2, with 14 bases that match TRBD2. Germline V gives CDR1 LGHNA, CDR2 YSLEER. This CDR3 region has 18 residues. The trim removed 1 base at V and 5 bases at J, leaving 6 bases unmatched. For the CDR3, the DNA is TGCGCCAGCAGCCAAGTAGGGACTAGCGGGAGTGGGACCGGGGAGCTGTTTTTT. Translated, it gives CASSQVGTSGSGTGELFF.

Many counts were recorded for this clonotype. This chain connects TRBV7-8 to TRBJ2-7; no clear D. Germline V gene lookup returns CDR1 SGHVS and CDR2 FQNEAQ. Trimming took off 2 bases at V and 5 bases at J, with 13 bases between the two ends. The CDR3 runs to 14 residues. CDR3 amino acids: CASSLTIPLNEQYF. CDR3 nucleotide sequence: TGTGCCAGCAGCTTAACGATTCCTCTTAACGAGCAGTACTTC.

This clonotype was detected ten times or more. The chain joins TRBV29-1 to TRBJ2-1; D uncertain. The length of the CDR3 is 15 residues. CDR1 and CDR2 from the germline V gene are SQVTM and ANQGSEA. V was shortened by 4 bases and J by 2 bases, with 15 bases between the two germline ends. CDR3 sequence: CSVGKFLIAYNEQFF. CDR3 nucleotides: TGCAGCGTTGGAAAATTTCTCATCGCCTACAATGAGCAGTTCTTC.

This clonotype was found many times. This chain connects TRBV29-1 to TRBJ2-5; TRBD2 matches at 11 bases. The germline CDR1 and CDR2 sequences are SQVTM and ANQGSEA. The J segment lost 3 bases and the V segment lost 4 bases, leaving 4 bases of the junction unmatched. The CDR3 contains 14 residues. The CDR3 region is CSVGGTSGKETQYF. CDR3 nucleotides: TGCAGCGTTGGAGGGACTAGCGGAAAAGAGACCCAGTACTTC.

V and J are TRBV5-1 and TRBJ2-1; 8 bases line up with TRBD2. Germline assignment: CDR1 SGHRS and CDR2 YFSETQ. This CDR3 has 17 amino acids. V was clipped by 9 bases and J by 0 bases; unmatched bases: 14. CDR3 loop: CAIPLAGSVSSYNEQFF. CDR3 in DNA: TGCGCCATTCCTTTAGCGGGAAGTGTGAGCTCCTACAATGAGCAGTTCTTC.

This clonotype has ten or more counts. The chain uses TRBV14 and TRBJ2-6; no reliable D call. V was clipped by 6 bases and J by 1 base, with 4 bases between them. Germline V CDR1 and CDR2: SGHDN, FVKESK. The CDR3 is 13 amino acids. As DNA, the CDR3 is TGTGCCAGCAGGATGTCTGGGGCCAACGTCCTGACTTTC. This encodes CASRMSGANVLTF.

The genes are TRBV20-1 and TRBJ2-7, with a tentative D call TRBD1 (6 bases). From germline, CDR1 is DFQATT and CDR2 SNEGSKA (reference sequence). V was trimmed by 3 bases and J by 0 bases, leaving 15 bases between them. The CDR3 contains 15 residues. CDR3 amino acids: CSASTPRGSSYEQYF. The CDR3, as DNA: TGCAGTGCTAGTACCCCCAGGGGTAGCTCCTACGAGCAGTACTTC.

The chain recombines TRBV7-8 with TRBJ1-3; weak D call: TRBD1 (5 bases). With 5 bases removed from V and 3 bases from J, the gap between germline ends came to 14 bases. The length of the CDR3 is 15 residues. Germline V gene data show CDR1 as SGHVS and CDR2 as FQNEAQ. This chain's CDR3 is CASSQARALGNTIYF. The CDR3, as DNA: TGTGCCAGCAGCCAGGCCAGGGCACTTGGAAACACCATATATTTT.

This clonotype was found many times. Here the CDR3 DNA reads TGTGCCAGCAGCCACGGATTAACTGAAGCTTTCTTT. Translating gives CASSHGLTEAFF. This chain uses TRBV3-1 with TRBJ1-1, with D hard to call. CDR1 LGHDT and CDR2 YNNKEL come from the germline V gene (reference sequence). The CDR3 contains 12 residues. Trimming pared 3 bases from V and 5 bases from J, leaving 7 bases between.

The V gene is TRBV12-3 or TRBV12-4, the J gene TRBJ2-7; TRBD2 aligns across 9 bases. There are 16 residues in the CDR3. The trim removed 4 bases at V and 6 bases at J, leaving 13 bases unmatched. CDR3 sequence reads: CASSSPETSGRREQYF. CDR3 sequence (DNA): TGTGCCAGCAGTTCACCGGAGACGAGCGGGAGGCGCGAGCAGTACTTC.

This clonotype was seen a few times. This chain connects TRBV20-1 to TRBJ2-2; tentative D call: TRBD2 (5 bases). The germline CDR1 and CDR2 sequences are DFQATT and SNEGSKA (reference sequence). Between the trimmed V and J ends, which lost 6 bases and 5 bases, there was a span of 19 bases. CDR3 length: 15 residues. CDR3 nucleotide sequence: TGCAGTGCCCCGAGTCTAACTAGGGATACCGGGGAGCTGTTTTTT. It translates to CSAPSLTRDTGELFF.

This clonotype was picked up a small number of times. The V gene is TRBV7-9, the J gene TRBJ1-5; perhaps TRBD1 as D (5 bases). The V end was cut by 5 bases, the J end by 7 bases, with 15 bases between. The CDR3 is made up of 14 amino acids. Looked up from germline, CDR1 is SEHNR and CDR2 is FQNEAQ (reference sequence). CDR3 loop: CASSPQGTGQPQHF. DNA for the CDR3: TGTGCCAGCAGCCCCCAGGGAACAGGCCAGCCCCAGCATTTT.

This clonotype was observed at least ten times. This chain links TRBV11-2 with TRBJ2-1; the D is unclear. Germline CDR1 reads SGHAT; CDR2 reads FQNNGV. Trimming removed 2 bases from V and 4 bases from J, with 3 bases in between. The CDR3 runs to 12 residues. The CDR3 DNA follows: TGTGCCAGCAGCTTACGGTACAATGAGCAGTTCTTC. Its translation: CASSLRYNEQFF.

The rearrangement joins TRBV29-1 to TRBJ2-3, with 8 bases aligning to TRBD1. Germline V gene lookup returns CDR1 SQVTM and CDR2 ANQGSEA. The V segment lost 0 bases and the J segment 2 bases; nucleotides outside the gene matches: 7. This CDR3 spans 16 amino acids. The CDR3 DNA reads TGCAGCGTTGAAGATTTACAGGGGGACGACACAGATACGCAGTATTTT. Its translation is CSVEDLQGDDTDTQYF.

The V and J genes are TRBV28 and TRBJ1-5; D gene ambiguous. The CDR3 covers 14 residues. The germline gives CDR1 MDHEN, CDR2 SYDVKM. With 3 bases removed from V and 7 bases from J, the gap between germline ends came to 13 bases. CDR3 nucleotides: TGTGCCAGCAGTTTTACCCGGGCAGGCCAGCCCCAGCATTTT. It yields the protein CASSFTRAGQPQHF. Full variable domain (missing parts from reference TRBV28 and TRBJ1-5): DVKVTQSSRYLVKRTGEKVFLECVQDMDHENMFWYRQDPGLGLRLIYFSYDVKMKEKGDIPEGYSVSREKKERFSLILESASTNQTSMYLCASSFTRAGQPQHFGDGTRLSIL.

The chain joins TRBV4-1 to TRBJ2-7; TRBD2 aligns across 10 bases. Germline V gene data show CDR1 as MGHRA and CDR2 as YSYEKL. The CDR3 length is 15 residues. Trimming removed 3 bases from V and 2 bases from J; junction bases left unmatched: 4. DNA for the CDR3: TGCGCCAGCAGCCATTTAGCGGGGGGAACCTACGAGCAGTACTTC. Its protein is CASSHLAGGTYEQYF.

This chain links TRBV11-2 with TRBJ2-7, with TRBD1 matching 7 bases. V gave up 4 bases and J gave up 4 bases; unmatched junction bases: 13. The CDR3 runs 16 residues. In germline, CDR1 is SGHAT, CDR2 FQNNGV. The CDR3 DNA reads TGTGCCAGCAGCTCTATGGAGACAGGGAGTAGTTACGAGCAGTACTTC. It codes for CASSSMETGSSYEQYF.

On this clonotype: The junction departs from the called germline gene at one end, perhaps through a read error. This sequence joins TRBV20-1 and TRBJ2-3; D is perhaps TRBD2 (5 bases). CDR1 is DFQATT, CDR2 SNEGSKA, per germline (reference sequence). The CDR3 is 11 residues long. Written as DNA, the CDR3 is TGCAGTGCTAGTAGCGACTGGCGGCCCCTATTT. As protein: CSASSDWRPLF.

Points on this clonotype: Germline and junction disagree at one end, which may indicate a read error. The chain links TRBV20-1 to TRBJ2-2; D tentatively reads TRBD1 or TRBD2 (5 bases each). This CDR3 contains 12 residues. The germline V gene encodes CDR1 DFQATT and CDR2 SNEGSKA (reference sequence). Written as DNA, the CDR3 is TGCAGTGCTGCAAGGGGCACCGGGGAGCCGTTTTTT. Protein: CSAARGTGEPFF.

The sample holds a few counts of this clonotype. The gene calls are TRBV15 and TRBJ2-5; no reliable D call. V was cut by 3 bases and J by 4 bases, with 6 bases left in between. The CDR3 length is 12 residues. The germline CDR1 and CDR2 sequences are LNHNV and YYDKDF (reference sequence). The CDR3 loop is CATSSLGETQYF. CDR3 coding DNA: TGTGCCACCAGCAGTCTGGGAGAGACCCAGTACTTC. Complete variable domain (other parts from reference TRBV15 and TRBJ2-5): DAMVIQNPRYQVTQFGKPVTLSCSQTLNHNVMYWYQQKSSQAPKLLFHYYDKDFNNEADTPDNFQSRRPNTSFCFLDIRSPGLGDTAMYLCATSSLGETQYFGPGTRLLVL.

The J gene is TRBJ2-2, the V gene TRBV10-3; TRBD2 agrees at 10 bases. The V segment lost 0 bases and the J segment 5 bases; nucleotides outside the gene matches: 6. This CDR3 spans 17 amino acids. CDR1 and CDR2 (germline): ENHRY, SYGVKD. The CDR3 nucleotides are TGTGCCATCAGTGAGTCGAGCGGGAGGGCCCGGACCGGGGAGCTGTTTTTT. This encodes CAISESSGRARTGELFF.

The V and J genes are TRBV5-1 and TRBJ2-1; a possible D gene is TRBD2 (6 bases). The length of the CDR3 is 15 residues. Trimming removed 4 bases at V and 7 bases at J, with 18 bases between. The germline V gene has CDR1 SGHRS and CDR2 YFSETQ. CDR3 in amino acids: CASSPDLRGGNEQFF. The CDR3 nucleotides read TGCGCCAGCAGCCCGGACTTACGTGGGGGGAATGAGCAGTTCTTC.